Below are 5 T cell receptor beta chains sequenced from a single sample in a study of PD-L1 blockade in urothelial cancer. Here immunoSEQ multiplex PCR was the method, and the copy in TCRdb shows in-frame clones only, minus some. The sample holds around 110,000 clones, roughly 89% seen once. The time point here: peripheral blood 6 weeks after treatment start. The material sequenced was PBMCs, taken around atezolizumab (anti-PD-L1) treatment. These receptors were collected from a man in his sixties with urothelial cancer.

The J gene is TRBJ2-5, the V gene TRBV7-3; D not certain. This CDR3 comprises 13 residues. Trimming pared 5 bases from V and 5 bases from J, leaving 12 bases between. Germline V gene lookup returns CDR1 SGHTA and CDR2 FQGTGA. DNA of the CDR3: TGTGCCAGCAGCAATTCTAGAGAGGAGACCCAGTACTTC. Translating gives CASSNSREETQYF.

This chain uses TRBV7-2 with TRBJ2-3; 7 positions match TRBD2. The CDR3 spans 15 residues. The V and J ends lost 1 base and 1 base, in that order; junction bases with no gene match: 2. Germline V gene sequence: CDR1 SGHTA, CDR2 FQGNSA. The CDR3 protein is CASSLGAGGTDTQYF. The CDR3 bases are TGTGCCAGCAGCTTAGGGGCGGGGGGCACAGATACGCAGTATTTT.

This chain links TRBV16 with TRBJ2-7, with TRBD2 matching over 15 bases. V lost 0 bases, J lost 7 bases, and 4 bases stayed unmatched. The length of the CDR3 is 16 residues. Per germline, CDR1 KGHSY and CDR2 FQNENV. The DNA for the CDR3 is TGTGCCAGCAGCCAATCGGGACTAGCGGGAGGAGGGGAGCAGTACTTC. This codes for CASSQSGLAGGGEQYF.

The chain uses TRBV9 and TRBJ2-5; 8 bases are a match to TRBD2. Germline CDR1 SGDLS, CDR2 YYNGEE. V dropped 0 bases and J dropped 2; count of bases not matched to a gene: 9. The length of the CDR3 is 17 residues. The CDR3 bases are TGTGCCAGCAGCGTAGCCTCCGGACTAGCTGTTCAAGAGACCCAGTACTTC. Translation gives CASSVASGLAVQETQYF.

The chain uses TRBV6-1 and TRBJ1-2, with D tentatively TRBD1 (5 bases). The CDR3 loop spans 14 amino acids. V shed 6 bases and J shed 4 bases, with 15 bases lying between them. Germline V gene data show CDR1 as MNHNS and CDR2 as SASEGT. The CDR3 spells CASRATGTGYGYTF. As DNA, the CDR3 is TGTGCCAGCAGAGCAACCGGGACTGGCTATGGCTACACCTTC.